This T cell receptor (beta chain) was identified in a study of CD8+ T cells in alopecia areata. Study background: Each recipient was a roughly 6-10-week-old female C3H/HeJ mouse given skin from a roughly 6-12-month-old C3H/HeJ donor with spontaneous alopecia.

This clone ranks as medium-sized. Its specificity is unknown. Here the gene names and germline are mouse. The CDR3 end lies 4 residues beyond the end of the read and is filled in from the germline J gene. Study outcomes and limitations: Higher clonality and more expanded CD8+ clones appeared in lesional than normal scalp. Whereas mice showed it more clearly, TCR sharing across patients was murkier, possibly because of HLA.

The authors extracted RNA and reverse transcribed it into cDNA as the sequencing template. The protocol was immunoSEQ multiplex PCR, while the TCRdb copy is restricted to in-frame clones and leaves out a portion. The repertoire shows fewer than 2,000 clones, none seen only once; the top ten take about 12%. Germline V CDR1 and CDR2: NSHNY, SYGAGN. Trimming took 4 bases from V and 0 from J, leaving 10 bases between them. This CDR3 contains 15 residues. Time point reported: mouse skin at time of skin grafting. The skin of each recipient mouse was biopsied at grafting and at 3 and 6 weeks afterward. The chain links TRBV13-1 to TRBJ2-2, with D perhaps TRBD2 (6 bases). The receptor was derived from a C3H/HeJ mouse with alopecia areata. MHC haplotype of the mouse line: H2-k. This material consisted of skin, taken at week 0. CDR3 sequence: CASSRLASNTGQLYF. The sequenced CDR3 bases are TGTGCCAGCAGTCGACTGGCCTCAAACACCGGG.